Each of the 2 T cell receptor beta chains below was sequenced from the same sample in a study of PD-1 blockade in classical Hodgkin lymphoma. Every patient experienced relapse after autologous stem cell transplantation, and brentuximab vedotin exposure varied. This table comes from immunoSEQ multiplex PCR, and its TCRdb copy is limited to in-frame clones, with some not included. Among more than 15,000 clones, about nine tenths were seen once, and the ten largest hold less than 15%. This sample comprised peripheral blood mononuclear cells (PBMCs), obtained before the second cycle of nivolumab. The receptors derive from a human donor with classical Hodgkin lymphoma.

V usage is TRBV7-6 and J usage is TRBJ2-2; D is uncertain. Trimming took 6 bases from V and 5 from J, leaving 13 bases between them. Germline V gives CDR1 SGHVS, CDR2 FNYEAQ. The CDR3 spans 14 residues. CDR3 in DNA: TGTGCCAGCAGTACAACAGCGAGAACCGGGGAGCTGTTTTTT. Amino acids: CASSTTARTGELFF. Full variable domain (rest looked up from reference TRBV7-6 and TRBJ2-2): GAGVSQSPRYKVTKRGQDVALRCDPISGHVSLYWYRQALGQGPEFLTYFNYEAQQDKSGLPNDRFSAERPEGSISTLTIQRTEQRDSAMYRCASSTTARTGELFFGEGSRLTVL.

The V and J genes are TRBV7-2 and TRBJ2-1; D might be TRBD2 (6 bases). The CDR3 covers 13 residues. With 7 bases removed from V and 6 bases from J, the gap between germline ends came to 13 bases. Per germline, CDR1 SGHTA and CDR2 FQGNSA. CDR3 in amino acids: CASTRGLSNEQFF. The CDR3 DNA follows: TGTGCCAGCACCCGGGGACTTTCCAATGAGCAGTTCTTC.